The 28 T cell receptor beta chains below were found in one sample sequenced in a study of CD8 T cells in ankylosing spondylitis. Study-wide results and limits: What seemed typical of ankylosing spondylitis blood was a TCR beta motif built from several highly homologous variants.

TCRdb redid the calling of the 5' RACE reads with MiXCR, one entry per CDR3 protein. The sample records 200,000 to 250,000 distinct CDR3 sequences, roughly 6.6% being singletons. These receptors have no known antigen. Sequencing was carried out using blood, either unsorted or a sorted T cell fraction (not recorded which). The receptors here all came from a male donor with ankylosing spondylitis.

This clonotype was seen only a few times. The chain is built from TRBV10-3 and TRBJ2-3; maybe TRBD2 (7 bases). V gave up 3 bases and J gave up 0 bases, with 13 bases separating them. The CDR3 contains 16 residues. Germline V gene sequence: CDR1 ENHRY, CDR2 SYGVKD. The CDR3 reads CAISDRGGGSTDTQYF. In DNA form, the CDR3 reads TGTGCCATCAGTGACCGAGGGGGAGGGAGCACAGATACGCAGTATTTT.

This sequence joins TRBV12-3 or TRBV12-4 and TRBJ1-2; D remains unclear. The germline V and J ends were trimmed by 2 bases and 12 bases, with 16 bases remaining between them. The CDR3 length is 13 residues. The CDR3 reads CASSLILAGLDTF. CDR3 nucleotide sequence: TGTGCCAGCAGTTTAATTCTCGCCGGGCTAGACACCTTC.

This clonotype has only a few counts. V usage is TRBV29-1 and J usage is TRBJ1-1; D is unresolved. CDR1 SQVTM and CDR2 ANQGSEA come from the germline V gene. Trimming removed 7 bases at V and 3 bases at J, with 18 bases between. The CDR3 is made up of 14 amino acids. The CDR3 spells CSGIYDAMDTEAFF. Written as DNA, the CDR3 is TGCAGCGGAATATATGACGCTATGGACACTGAAGCTTTCTTT.

At least ten counts were recorded for this clonotype. The gene calls are TRBV5-1 and TRBJ2-7, with D perhaps matching TRBD1 (6 bases). V shed 2 bases and J shed 2 bases, with 14 bases lying between them. Looked up from germline, CDR1 is SGHRS and CDR2 is YFSETQ. The CDR3 has 15 residues. As DNA, the CDR3 is TGCGCCAGCAGCTTTACGTTGGCAGGGGCCTACGAGCAGTACTTC. It specifies CASSFTLAGAYEQYF. The entire variable domain, with the rest obtained from reference TRBV5-1 and TRBJ2-7, is as follows: KAGVTQTPRYLIKTRGQQVTLSCSPISGHRSVSWYQQTPGQGLQFLFEYFSETQRNKGNFPGRFSGRQFSNSRSEMNVSTLELGDSALYLCASSFTLAGAYEQYFGPGTRLTVT.

This clonotype showed up many times. This sequence joins TRBV12-3 or TRBV12-4 and TRBJ2-3, with 8 positions matching TRBD1. The CDR3 runs 16 residues. The V gene end was trimmed by 5 bases and the J gene end by 1 base; junction bases not matched to a gene: 8. The CDR3 nucleotides read TGTGCCAGCAGTACTCGACAGGGGACCCGCACAGATACGCAGTATTTT. Encoded protein: CASSTRQGTRTDTQYF.

The chain joins TRBV7-9 to TRBJ1-1; TRBD1 is a possible D gene (6 bases). This CDR3 contains 13 residues. V lost 4 bases and J lost 4, with 10 bases in between. The germline gives CDR1 SEHNR, CDR2 FQNEAQ (reference sequence). Written as DNA, the CDR3 is TGTGCCAGCAGCTACAGGGATTTCACTGAAGCTTTCTTT. It codes for CASSYRDFTEAFF.

This clonotype was seen more than once but under ten times. The chain is built from TRBV20-1 and TRBJ2-1; D is perhaps TRBD2 (6 bases). The CDR3 is made up of 15 amino acids. Trimming left V 6 bases short and J 7 bases short, with 22 bases between. The germline CDR1 and CDR2 sequences are DFQATT and SNEGSKA (reference sequence). The CDR3 reads CSAVGGMGLGNEQFF. DNA of the CDR3: TGCAGTGCCGTGGGGGGTATGGGCTTAGGAAATGAGCAGTTCTTC.

This clonotype was seen more than once but under ten times. V and J are TRBV9 and TRBJ2-3, with TRBD1 matching 9 bases. The V gene end was trimmed by 3 bases and the J gene end by 2 bases; junction bases not matched to a gene: 4. This CDR3 contains 15 residues. Germline assignment: CDR1 SGDLS and CDR2 YYNGEE. The CDR3 coding sequence is TGTGCCAGCAGCGGCGACAGGGGGGCCACAGATACGCAGTATTTT. This codes for CASSGDRGATDTQYF.

The rearrangement joins TRBV14 to TRBJ2-1; 7 nucleotides agree with TRBD2. V was pared by 4 bases and J by 4 bases, with 7 bases of the junction left unmatched. This CDR3 comprises 15 residues. Germline V CDR1 and CDR2: SGHDN, FVKESK. In nucleotides, the CDR3 is TGTGCCAGCAGCCTGGGACTACCCTCGTACAATGAGCAGTTCTTC. Protein: CASSLGLPSYNEQFF.

This clonotype was counted only a few times. The V call is TRBV6-6, the J call TRBJ2-2; TRBD2 matches at 7 bases. Germline V gives CDR1 MNHNY, CDR2 SVGAGI (reference sequence). This CDR3 region has 13 residues. With 7 bases clipped from V and 6 bases from J, the junction kept 5 bases outside the gene matches. The CDR3 spells CASMSGGPGELFF. The CDR3 DNA is TGTGCCAGCATGTCGGGAGGACCCGGGGAGCTGTTTTTT.

This chain connects TRBV12-5 to TRBJ2-5; D is undetermined. V lost 4 bases and J lost 7, with 13 bases in between. Germline V gene sequence: CDR1 LGHNT, CDR2 FRNRAP. This CDR3 is 13 amino acids long. CDR3 coding DNA: TGTGCTAGTGGTTCTTCATGGGTGGGGACCCAGTACTTC. Its translation is CASGSSWVGTQYF.

The chain employs TRBV21-1 and TRBJ2-7; TRBD1, the D gene given by the table, was not confirmed from the DNA. TRBV21-1 is labeled a pseudogene. The CDR3 is 13 amino acids. CDR3 DNA: TGTGCCAGCCCCGGGGGAATGGGCTGCGAGCAGTACTTC. Translation gives CASPGGMGCEQYF.

This clonotype was counted a few times. The genes are TRBV20-1 and TRBJ2-3, with 10 positions matching TRBD2. The germline CDR1 and CDR2 sequences are DFQATT and SNEGSKA (reference sequence). V lost 4 bases and J lost 4; bases outside the gene matches: 14. The CDR3 is 17 amino acids. The CDR3 DNA reads as TGCAGTGCTAAGTCTATGAGATTAGCGGGGGGTCCAGATACGCAGTATTTT. This gives the protein CSAKSMRLAGGPDTQYF.

This clonotype was picked up many times. The chain couples TRBV7-2 to TRBJ2-1; D possibly corresponds to TRBD2 (5 bases). Per the germline V gene, CDR1 is SGHTA and CDR2 is FQGNSA. Trimming pared 6 bases from V and 5 bases from J, leaving 17 bases between. The CDR3 contains 15 residues. The CDR3 bases are TGTGCCAGCAGTCAACCTGCTGGGGAGAACAATGAGCAGTTCTTC. Encoded protein: CASSQPAGENNEQFF.

The gene calls are TRBV6-4 and TRBJ2-7; 7 bases are a match to TRBD1. The CDR3 totals 13 residues. J was trimmed by 0 bases and V by 7 bases; bases with no gene match: 3. The germline V gene has CDR1 MRHNA and CDR2 SNTAGT. CDR3 in DNA: TGTGCCAGCACCGGACAGGCCTCCTACGAGCAGTACTTC. This codes for CASTGQASYEQYF.

The V gene is TRBV5-1, the J gene TRBJ2-2; perhaps TRBD1 as D (6 bases). The germline V gene has CDR1 SGHRS and CDR2 YFSETQ. V was trimmed by 4 bases and J by 6 bases, leaving 16 bases between them. The CDR3 spans 15 residues. CDR3 loop: CASSRNRVGAGELFF. CDR3 in DNA: TGCGCCAGCAGCCGTAACAGGGTTGGGGCCGGGGAGCTGTTTTTT.

The chain employs TRBV7-9 and TRBJ1-1; D call uncertain. CDR1 and CDR2 from the germline V gene are SEHNR and FQNEAQ (reference sequence). The V end was cut by 5 bases, the J end by 3 bases, with 4 bases between. The CDR3 runs to 11 residues. The CDR3 bases are TGTGCCAGCAGCCGCGACACTGAAGCTTTCTTT. Amino acids: CASSRDTEAFF.

This clonotype occurred many times. The rearrangement uses TRBV12-3 or TRBV12-4 and TRBJ1-2; D gene unclear. V gave up 6 bases and J gave up 4 bases, with 15 bases separating them. The CDR3 runs to 14 residues. The CDR3 sequence is CASRATGFSYGYTF. In DNA, the CDR3 is TGTGCCAGCAGGGCTACCGGTTTCAGCTATGGCTACACCTTC.

This clonotype was counted only a few times. The rearrangement joins TRBV28 to TRBJ2-2; D may be TRBD1 (6 bases). The V and J ends lost 8 bases and 4 bases respectively, with 14 bases between them. CDR3 length equals 14 residues. The germline gives CDR1 MDHEN, CDR2 SYDVKM. The CDR3 region has the DNA TGTGCCAGCGGTGAACAGGGCCCCACCGGGGAGCTGTTTTTT. Protein: CASGEQGPTGELFF.

This clonotype was counted at least ten times. The J gene is TRBJ1-5, the V gene TRBV28; tentative D call: TRBD1 (5 bases). The CDR3 is 17 amino acids. V lost 6 bases, J lost 0 bases, and 18 bases lay in between. Per the germline V gene, CDR1 is MDHEN and CDR2 is SYDVKM. CDR3 region: CASSFVTAKYSNQPQHF. Written as DNA, the CDR3 is TGTGCCAGCAGCTTCGTGACAGCCAAGTATAGCAATCAGCCCCAGCATTTT. Full variable domain (remainder filled in from reference TRBV28 and TRBJ1-5): DVKVTQSSRYLVKRTGEKVFLECVQDMDHENMFWYRQDPGLGLRLIYFSYDVKMKEKGDIPEGYSVSREKKERFSLILESASTNQTSMYLCASSFVTAKYSNQPQHFGDGTRLSIL.

In this sample, this clonotype turned up a few times. V is TRBV7-2 and J is TRBJ2-1; TRBD2 might be the D (6 bases). The CDR3 is 17 residues long. The germline gives CDR1 SGHTA, CDR2 FQGNSA. Trimming cost V 5 bases and J 4 bases, with 21 bases left between them. The CDR3 is CASSQTLAYTLYNEQFF. The CDR3 nucleotides are TGTGCCAGCAGCCAAACCCTAGCGTACACTTTATACAATGAGCAGTTCTTC. The complete variable domain, with remaining parts taken from reference TRBV7-2 and TRBJ2-1, reads GAGVSQSPSNKVTEKGKDVELRCDPISGHTALYWYRQSLGQGLEFLIYFQGNSAPDKSGLPSDRFSAERTGGSVSTLTIQRTQQEDSAVYLCASSQTLAYTLYNEQFFGPGTRLTVL.

In this sample, this clonotype turned up many times. V gene TRBV27 combines with J gene TRBJ2-7; 7 bases are shared with TRBD1. Looked up from germline, CDR1 is MNHEY and CDR2 is SMNVEV (reference sequence). The junction had 12 bases not matched to a gene; V was cut back by 5 bases and J by 2 bases. The CDR3 sequence is 16 residues long. The CDR3 loop reads CASSSQGQLRTYEQYF. For the CDR3, the DNA is TGTGCCAGCAGTAGCCAGGGACAGCTTAGAACCTACGAGCAGTACTTC.

This clonotype was seen ten or more times. This rearrangement joins TRBV14 to TRBJ1-2; D remains ambiguous. CDR3 size: 16 residues. Trimming stripped 2 bases from V and 2 bases from J, with 15 bases between. CDR1 is SGHDN and CDR2 is FVKESK in the germline V gene. CDR3 in amino acids: CASSQWIEARNYGYTF. The CDR3 DNA is TGTGCCAGCAGCCAATGGATAGAAGCGCGGAACTATGGCTACACCTTC.

This chain links TRBV28 with TRBJ2-7, with D unclear. Germline V gene lookup returns CDR1 MDHEN and CDR2 SYDVKM. The CDR3 is 15 residues long. Trimming took 3 bases from V and 2 from J, leaving 14 bases between them. The CDR3 loop reads CASSFRAPATYEQYF. In nucleotides, the CDR3 is TGTGCCAGCAGTTTCCGGGCCCCAGCAACCTACGAGCAGTACTTC. The full variable domain, in which reference TRBV28 and TRBJ2-7 provide the parts outside the CDR3, is DVKVTQSSRYLVKRTGEKVFLECVQDMDHENMFWYRQDPGLGLRLIYFSYDVKMKEKGDIPEGYSVSREKKERFSLILESASTNQTSMYLCASSFRAPATYEQYFGPGTRLTVT.

The chain recombines TRBV11-2 with TRBJ1-1, with unresolved D. V was trimmed by 6 bases and J by 2 bases, leaving 16 bases between them. CDR3 length: 15 amino acids. Germline lookup yields CDR1 SGHAT and CDR2 FQNNGV. CDR3 sequence: CASRNTEPGNTEAFF. In DNA form, the CDR3 reads TGTGCCAGCAGAAACACAGAACCAGGCAACACTGAAGCTTTCTTT.

This clonotype was observed a handful of times. This chain connects TRBV21-1 to TRBJ2-1; the table gives TRBD2 as D, unverified against the DNA. TRBV21-1 represents a pseudogene. The CDR3 is 18 amino acids. DNA for the CDR3: TGTGCCAGCAGCAAAGCCCGGGAGGGCCTTAACTCCTACAATGAGCAGTTCTTC. This codes for CASSKAREGLNSYNEQFF.

This chain connects TRBV5-1 to TRBJ1-6, with 8 nucleotides matching TRBD1. CDR3 length: 18 amino acids. CDR1 is SGHRS, CDR2 YFSETQ, per germline. V gave up 4 bases and J gave up 9 bases; unmatched junction bases: 18. CDR3 DNA: TGCGCCAGCAGCAAGGATGACAGGGGCCCCGGGGTTGGTTCACCCCTCCACTTT. Translation gives CASSKDDRGPGVGSPLHF.

This chain joins TRBV15 and TRBJ2-7; TRBD1 matches at 7 bases. The V gene end was trimmed by 1 base and the J gene end by 10 bases; junction bases not matched to a gene: 7. Germline V CDR1 and CDR2: LNHNV, YYDKDF (reference sequence). This CDR3 has 13 residues. CDR3 bases: TGTGCCACCAGCAGAGTGGAGGACAGGCTACAGTACTTC. This encodes CATSRVEDRLQYF. Full variable domain (rest looked up from reference TRBV15 and TRBJ2-7): DAMVIQNPRYQVTQFGKPVTLSCSQTLNHNVMYWYQQKSSQAPKLLFHYYDKDFNNEADTPDNFQSRRPNTSFCFLDIRSPGLGDTAMYLCATSRVEDRLQYFGPGTRLTVT.